The rows below give T cell receptor beta chains drawn from one sample of a study of blood T cell repertoires in COVID-19. The repertoire was sequenced with immunoSEQ multiplex PCR; TCRdb's copy has only in-frame clones and lacks some. The sample yields about 310,000 clones, around 90% seen once. Sample: PBMCs or T cells enriched from blood (not recorded which). The receptor set was obtained from a woman under 30 who had recovered from COVID-19. Both conserved end residues are part of each CDR3. The D gene is left open where the match is weak. The size field is filled for only some rows; it gives once, few, many or a size class.

cdr3_length d_call j_call clone_size v_call cdr3_nt cdr3_aa
12 NA TRBJ2-1 NA TRBV27 TGTGCCAGCAGTTCACAGGGACGAGGTCAGTTCTTC CASSSQGRGQFF
15 TRBD2 TRBJ2-3 NA TRBV28 TGTGCCAGCAGATCCCTAGCGGGGACCACAGATACGCAGTATTTT CASRSLAGTTDTQYF
14 NA TRBJ1-2 NA TRBV4-1 TGCGCCAGCAGCCAATACGGACAGAACTATGGCTACACCTTC CASSQYGQNYGYTF
15 TRBD1 TRBJ2-5 NA TRBV4-3 TGCGCCAGCAGTAATATGGGACAGCCCCAAGAGACCCAGTACTTC CASSNMGQPQETQYF
16 NA TRBJ1-1 NA TRBV15 TGTGCCACCAGCAGAGAATACAGGGATCCGAACACTGAAGCTTTCTTT CATSREYRDPNTEAFF
14 NA TRBJ2-5 NA TRBV5-6 TGTGCCAGCAGCTTGGCTAGCTTTAGAGAGACCCAGTACTTC CASSLASFRETQYF
14 NA TRBJ1-1 NA TRBV4-2 TGTGCCAGCAGCCACGCAGGGATGAACACTGAAGCTTTCTTT CASSHAGMNTEAFF
16 TRBD1 TRBJ1-4 NA TRBV4-1 TGCGCCAGCAGCCTTAGACTCGGGACAGGGACCGAAAAACTGTTTTTT CASSLRLGTGTEKLFF
11 NA TRBJ2-5 NA TRBV19 TGTGCCAGTAGTCGGGAAGAGACCCAGTACTTC CASSREETQYF
14 TRBD1 TRBJ1-2 NA TRBV6-5 TGTGCCAGCAGTCGGACAGGGTCTGACTATGGCTACACCTTC CASSRTGSDYGYTF
13 NA TRBJ2-1 NA TRBV28 TGTGCCAGCAGCTCCAGCTCCTACAATGAGCAGTTCTTC CASSSSSYNEQFF
16 NA TRBJ2-2 NA TRBV7-3 TGTGCCAGCAGCTTAAGGGCTAGCGTTAACACCGGGGAGCTGTTTTTT CASSLRASVNTGELFF
16 NA TRBJ1-2 NA TRBV3-1/TRBV3-2 TGTGCCAGCAGCCAAGATGGTTGCGGGACTAACTATGGCTACACCTTC CASSQDGCGTNYGYTF
15 NA TRBJ1-6 NA TRBV2 TGTGCCAGCAGTGAGGACAGTGTGTATAATTCACCCCTCCACTTT CASSEDSVYNSPLHF
17 TRBD1 TRBJ1-2 NA TRBV9 TGTGCCAGCAGCGGGACATCATCAGACAGGGGCCGAGTCGGCTACACCTTC CASSGTSSDRGRVGYTF
21 TRBD2 TRBJ2-2 NA TRBV11-3 TGTGCCAGCAGCCTAGAAACCAGGACTAGCGGGAGGGCCTGGGGCACCGGGGAGCTGTTTTTT CASSLETRTSGRAWGTGELFF
14 TRBD1 TRBJ2-1 NA TRBV11-2 TGTGCCAGCAGCTTAGGGACAGGGGTGATCTCGGGGTTCTTC CASSLGTGVISGFF
12 NA TRBJ2-1 NA TRBV12-3/TRBV12-4 TGTGCGACACGATACGCCTACAATGAGCAGTTCTTC CATRYAYNEQFF
12 NA TRBJ1-2 NA TRBV2 TGTGCCAGCAGTGAGGGCCACTATGGCTACACCTTC CASSEGHYGYTF
16 NA TRBJ2-7 NA TRBV9 TGTGCCAGCAGCTCAGGGGGGGGGACAGGAACCTACGAGCAGTACTTC CASSSGGGTGTYEQYF
17 TRBD1 TRBJ1-1 NA TRBV7-9 TGTGCCAGCAGCTTAGGAAGGACAGGGGTAATGAACACTGAAGCTTTCTTT CASSLGRTGVMNTEAFF
13 NA TRBJ1-2 NA TRBV11-2 TGTGCCAGCAGCTTCCAGCGGGACTATGGCTACACCTTC CASSFQRDYGYTF
14 TRBD1 TRBJ2-1 NA TRBV6-6 TGTGCCAGCAGTCCCGGGACAGGGAACAATGAGCAGTTCTTC CASSPGTGNNEQFF
12 NA TRBJ2-7 NA TRBV27 TGTGCCAGCAGTTCCCCCCCAGGGGAGCAGTACTTC CASSSPPGEQYF
14 TRBD2 TRBJ2-7 few TRBV5-4 TGTGCCAGCAGCCCCGGGACTAGCGCCTACGAGCAGTACTTC CASSPGTSAYEQYF
16 TRBD2 TRBJ2-1 NA TRBV9 TGTGCCAGCAGCGTTTTAGCGGGCACACCTTACAATGAGCAGTTCTTC CASSVLAGTPYNEQFF
15 TRBD1 TRBJ1-2 NA TRBV28 TGTGCCAGCAGTTCGGACAGGGGGCCGAACTATGGCTACACCTTC CASSSDRGPNYGYTF
12 NA TRBJ1-2 few TRBV2 TGTGCCGGGAACAGGGACAACTATGGCTACACCTTC CAGNRDNYGYTF
16 NA TRBJ2-2 few TRBV4-3 TGCGCCAGCAGCCAGTTTACTAGACTACACACCGGGGAGCTGTTTTTT CASSQFTRLHTGELFF
15 NA TRBJ1-1 NA TRBV11-2 TGTGCCAGCAGCTTAGTCGGGGGACTCCGCACTGAAGCTTTCTTT CASSLVGGLRTEAFF
15 TRBD1 TRBJ2-1 NA TRBV25-1 TGTGCCAGCAGTGAATCGGGGGACAGGGCTGAATTGCAGTTCTTC CASSESGDRAELQFF
14 TRBD2 TRBJ2-1 NA TRBV28 TGTGCCAGCAGTTTAGGACTAGCCCCCAATGAGCAGTTCTTC CASSLGLAPNEQFF
13 NA TRBJ1-1 NA TRBV7-3 TGTGCCAGCAGCTTAAGACAGAACACTGAAGCTTTCTTT CASSLRQNTEAFF
15 NA TRBJ2-5 NA TRBV9 TGTGCCAGCAGCGGCTCCACAGGAATCCAAGAGACCCAGTACTTC CASSGSTGIQETQYF
14 TRBD2 TRBJ2-3 once TRBV2 TGTGCCAGCAGAGCGGGACTAGCCACAGATACGCAGTATTTT CASRAGLATDTQYF
12 NA TRBJ2-3 NA TRBV30 TGTGCCTGGGGCCCCAACACAGATACGCAGTATTTT CAWGPNTDTQYF
17 TRBD2 TRBJ2-7 NA TRBV7-9 TGTGCCAGCAGCTTAGGACTAGCGGGAGGTCGCACATACGAGCAGTACTTC CASSLGLAGGRTYEQYF
13 TRBD2 TRBJ2-1 NA TRBV28 TGTGCCAGCAGGGGAGGGCCAAGGTTTGAGCAGTTCTTC CASRGGPRFEQFF
15 NA TRBJ2-2 NA TRBV5-4 TGTGCCAGCAGCTTGGGGGGGCGGAACACCGGGGAGCTGTTTTTT CASSLGGRNTGELFF
15 NA TRBJ1-1 NA TRBV27 TGTGCCAGCTCTAAGGATGGGGCAGGGCCCACTGAAGCTTTCTTT CASSKDGAGPTEAFF
14 NA TRBJ2-1 NA TRBV7-2 TGTGCCAGCAGCTTCCCCCGGGGCTACAATGAGCAGTTCTTC CASSFPRGYNEQFF
15 TRBD1 TRBJ1-5 NA TRBV7-6 TGTGCCAGCAGCTTAGGAGCGGACAGGGGCCAGCCCCAGCATTTT CASSLGADRGQPQHF